Listed here are 10 T cell receptor beta chains from one sample, sequenced in a study of blood T cell repertoires in COVID-19. Profiling relied on immunoSEQ multiplex PCR, and the TCRdb table lists in-frame clones only, not all of them. The sample consists of 77,000 or so clones, around 83% of them appearing once. Sequencing was carried out using peripheral blood. All receptors derive from a woman aged 55-69 years with acute or convalescent COVID-19.

V and J are TRBV19 and TRBJ1-6; D is possibly TRBD1 (6 bases). There are 15 residues in the CDR3. V was cut by 3 bases and J by 10 bases, with 16 bases left in between. From germline, CDR1 is LNHDA and CDR2 SQIVND (reference sequence). The CDR3 here is CASSIGNRARSPLHF. CDR3 nucleotide sequence: TGTGCCAGTAGTATTGGTAACAGGGCGAGGTCACCCCTCCACTTT.

This clone occurred a few times. This chain uses TRBV19 with TRBJ1-3; weak D call: TRBD1 (5 bases). The CDR3 loop spans 17 amino acids. Germline V lookup: CDR1 LNHDA, CDR2 SQIVND (reference sequence). V was clipped by 3 bases and J by 0 bases, with 15 bases between them. Here the CDR3 DNA reads TGTGCCAGTAGTATCAGGCAGGGCCAGAACTCTGGAAACACCATATATTTT. Its translation is CASSIRQGQNSGNTIYF.

The chain employs TRBV7-9 and TRBJ1-2; TRBD1 matches 9 bases. The CDR3 spans 17 residues. The junction had 10 bases not matched to a gene; V was cut back by 5 bases and J by 0 bases. Germline lookup yields CDR1 SEHNR and CDR2 FQNEAQ (reference sequence). The chain's CDR3 is CASSPWTGVPSNYGYTF. CDR3 nucleotides: TGTGCCAGCAGCCCTTGGACAGGGGTACCCTCTAACTATGGCTACACCTTC. Variable domain in full (rest from reference TRBV7-9 and TRBJ1-2): DTGVSQNPRHKITKRGQNVTFRCDPISEHNRLYWYRQTLGQGPEFLTYFQNEAQLEKSRLLSDRFSAERPKGSFSTLEIQRTEQGDSAMYLCASSPWTGVPSNYGYTFGSGTRLTVV.

The V gene is TRBV6-5, the J gene TRBJ1-3; no clear D gene. V lost 5 bases, J lost 8 bases, and 16 bases lay in between. The CDR3 runs to 14 residues. CDR1 is MNHEY and CDR2 is SVGAGI in the germline V gene. DNA of the CDR3: TGTGCCAGCAGTAAACTCGGGCGGGGTGACACCATATATTTT. This sequence encodes CASSKLGRGDTIYF.

This clone appeared a few times. This chain connects TRBV4-1 to TRBJ1-1; perhaps TRBD1 as D (6 bases). The germline gives CDR1 MGHRA, CDR2 YSYEKL. With 0 bases removed from V and 0 bases from J, the gap between germline ends came to 14 bases. This CDR3 spans 17 amino acids. The CDR3 here is CASSQDPRTEMNTEAFF. The CDR3 DNA sequence: TGCGCCAGCAGCCAAGACCCCAGGACAGAGATGAACACTGAAGCTTTCTTT.

The chain recombines TRBV6-5 with TRBJ1-5; TRBD1 agrees at 7 bases. This CDR3 region has 15 residues. V was clipped by 6 bases and J by 4 bases; unmatched bases: 9. Germline-derived CDR1 and CDR2 are MNHEY and SVGAGI. CDR3 residues: CASSEGQGQNQPQHF. The CDR3 nucleotides are TGTGCCAGCAGCGAGGGGCAGGGACAGAATCAGCCCCAGCATTTT.

The chain employs TRBV5-6 and TRBJ2-3; D may be TRBD2 (5 bases). Germline V gene sequence: CDR1 SGHDT, CDR2 YYEEEE. Trimming removed 1 base at V and 4 bases at J, with 19 bases between. CDR3 size: 17 residues. In nucleotides, the CDR3 is TGTGCCAGCAGCTTGTTAATCCCGGGATATAGATCAGATACGCAGTATTTT. This translates into CASSLLIPGYRSDTQYF.

This clone was recorded once. This chain connects TRBV5-1 to TRBJ2-1; TRBD2 agrees at 10 bases. CDR3 length equals 16 residues. From germline, CDR1 is SGHRS and CDR2 YFSETQ. The J segment lost 6 bases and the V segment lost 0 bases, leaving 6 bases of the junction unmatched. The CDR3 region has the DNA TGCGCCAGCAGCTTGGACAGCGGGGGGGCCGGCAATGAGCAGTTCTTC. As protein: CASSLDSGGAGNEQFF.

This rearrangement joins TRBV5-3 to TRBJ2-2; 12 nucleotides match TRBD2. TRBV5-3 is sorted into the ORF group, with uncertain function. CDR3 length: 17 amino acids. The trim removed 4 bases at V and 3 bases at J, leaving 7 bases unmatched. The CDR3 bases are TGTGCCAGAAGCCCTGGGGGACTAGCGGGTTACACCGGGGAGCTGTTTTTT. Protein: CARSPGGLAGYTGELFF.

The genes are TRBV6-6 and TRBJ2-3; 8 bases align to TRBD2. Germline-derived CDR1 and CDR2 are MNHNY and SVGAGI (reference sequence). The CDR3 totals 14 residues. The CDR3 loop is CATGGGAPLDTQYF. CDR3 coding DNA: TGTGCGACGGGAGGGGGGGCTCCGTTAGATACGCAGTATTTT.